The 10 T cell receptor beta chains reported below all come from one sample, sequenced in a study of blood T cells in healthy people across ages. Sample-barcoded 5' priming and a J-beta primer mix drove a second PCR of roughly 7 to 11 cycles. TCRdb recomputed calls from the 5' RACE reads with MiXCR, one row per CDR3 protein. The sample contains roughly 1 million distinct CDR3 sequences, less than 25% of which appear only once. Another study also made use of these data, one on T cells of mothers and their children.

The sample taken for sequencing was blood. All receptors derive from a girl aged 2-10 years in good health.

This clonotype was detected only a few times. The V and J genes are TRBV29-1 and TRBJ2-7; D remains unclear. The CDR3 is 12 amino acids. Germline CDR1 reads SQVTM; CDR2 reads ANQGSEA. With 4 bases removed from V and 3 bases from J, the gap between germline ends came to 10 bases. The CDR3 sequence is CSVAWRDYEQYF. The CDR3 nucleotides are TGCAGCGTTGCATGGAGAGACTACGAGCAGTACTTC.

The chain couples TRBV29-1 to TRBJ1-2; the D gene is possibly TRBD1 (6 bases). Trimming pared 0 bases from V and 5 bases from J, leaving 16 bases between. The CDR3 length is 15 residues. CDR1 is SQVTM and CDR2 is ANQGSEA in the germline V gene. The CDR3 region has the DNA TGCAGCGTTGAAGATTTGGGGGGCGACGGATATGGCTACACCTTC. It is translated as CSVEDLGGDGYGYTF.

This clonotype has more than one count but fewer than ten. The chain carries TRBV3-1 and TRBJ2-5, with D maybe TRBD2 (5 bases). This CDR3 has 17 amino acids. Germline-derived CDR1 and CDR2 are LGHDT and YNNKEL (reference sequence). Trimming removed 0 bases from V and 3 bases from J, with 17 bases in between. CDR3 DNA: TGTGCCAGCAGCCAAGAGGGAGATAGGGTCGGTGAAGAGACCCAGTACTTC. Its translation: CASSQEGDRVGEETQYF.

This clonotype was observed once. The chain links TRBV4-2 to TRBJ2-2; the D is unclear. The CDR3 has 16 amino acids. Trimming took off 0 bases at V and 1 base at J, with 9 bases between the two ends. Germline V gene data show CDR1 as LGHNA and CDR2 as YNFKEQ. The CDR3 nucleotides read TGTGCCAGCAGCCAAGAAAGACGTATGAACACCGGGGAGCTGTTTTTT. Amino acid sequence: CASSQERRMNTGELFF.

This clonotype was seen a few times. The chain is built from TRBV3-1 and TRBJ2-3; D is perhaps TRBD1 or TRBD2 (5 bases each). The CDR3 contains 15 residues. Trimming stripped 4 bases from V and 2 bases from J, with 13 bases between. CDR1 LGHDT and CDR2 YNNKEL come from the germline V gene (reference sequence). In nucleotides, the CDR3 is TGTGCCAGCAGCCCAGTGGGGGATCTCACAGATACGCAGTATTTT. It translates to CASSPVGDLTDTQYF.

The chain recombines TRBV27 with TRBJ1-1, with 11 positions matching TRBD1. Germline CDR1 MNHEY, CDR2 SMNVEV (reference sequence). The CDR3 is 12 amino acids. J lost 11 bases, V lost 3 bases, and 2 bases had no gene match. The CDR3 sequence is CASSFGQGAAFF. The CDR3 region has the DNA TGTGCCAGCAGTTTTGGACAGGGGGCGGCTTTCTTT.

There are a few counts of this clonotype. The rearrangement links TRBV4-2 to TRBJ1-1; D remains ambiguous. With 4 bases removed from V and 0 bases from J, the gap between germline ends came to 15 bases. Per the germline V gene, CDR1 is LGHNA and CDR2 is YNFKEQ. CDR3 size: 16 residues. CDR3 in DNA: TGTGCCAGCAGCCCCACTCGACCGAATCTGAACACTGAAGCTTTCTTT. The encoded protein is CASSPTRPNLNTEAFF.

The chain has TRBV5-6 and TRBJ2-3; D may match TRBD1 or TRBD2 (5 bases each). V was clipped by 4 bases and J by 3 bases, with 18 bases between them. The CDR3 covers 16 residues. The germline V gene has CDR1 SGHDT and CDR2 YYEEEE. The CDR3, as DNA: TGTGCCAGCAGCCGGGAAACAGGAGCCCTAACAGATACGCAGTATTTT. Translated: CASSRETGALTDTQYF.

V usage is TRBV11-2 and J usage is TRBJ1-1; D not certain. Trimming left V 5 bases short and J 4 bases short, with 17 bases between. CDR3 length: 15 residues. Germline V gene data show CDR1 as SGHAT and CDR2 as FQNNGV. The CDR3 spells CASSPFPGIGTEAFF. The CDR3 region has the DNA TGTGCCAGCAGCCCTTTCCCGGGGATTGGCACTGAAGCTTTCTTT.

The V call is TRBV13, the J call TRBJ1-2; D gene uncertain. The CDR3 totals 14 residues. The germline V gene has CDR1 PRHDT and CDR2 FYEKMQ (reference sequence). V gave up 4 bases and J gave up 8 bases, with 17 bases separating them. This CDR3 reads CASSSYGPLGGYTF. CDR3 nucleotides: TGTGCCAGCAGCTCTTACGGGCCTTTGGGGGGCTACACCTTC.